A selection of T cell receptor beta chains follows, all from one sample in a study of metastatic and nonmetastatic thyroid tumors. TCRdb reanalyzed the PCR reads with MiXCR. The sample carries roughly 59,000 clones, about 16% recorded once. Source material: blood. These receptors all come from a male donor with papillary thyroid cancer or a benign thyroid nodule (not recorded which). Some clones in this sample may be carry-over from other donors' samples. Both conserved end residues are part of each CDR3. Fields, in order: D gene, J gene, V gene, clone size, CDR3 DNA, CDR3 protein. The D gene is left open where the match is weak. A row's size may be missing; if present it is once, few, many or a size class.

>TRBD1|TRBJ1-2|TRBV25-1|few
TGTGGCAGTAGTTTATACAGGGGAAGCTACACCTTC
CGSSLYRGSYTF
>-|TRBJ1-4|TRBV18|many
TGTGCCAGCTCACCACCGTTGGGAGGAGCGGATGAAAAACTGTTTTTT
CASSPPLGGADEKLFF
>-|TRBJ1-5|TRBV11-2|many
TGTGCCAGCAGCCCCCAGCCAAATCAGCCCCAGCATTTT
CASSPQPNQPQHF
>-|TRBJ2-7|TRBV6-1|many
TGTGCCAGCAGTGAAATCAGCGAGCCCTCCTACGAGCAGTACTTC
CASSEISEPSYEQYF
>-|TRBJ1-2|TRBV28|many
TGTGCCAGCAGCTCCGGGGCATTCTATGGCTACACCTTC
CASSSGAFYGYTF
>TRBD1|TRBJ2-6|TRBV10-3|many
TGTGCCATCAGTGATTTCCAGGGGGCATCGGGGGCCAACGTCCTGACTTTC
CAISDFQGASGANVLTF
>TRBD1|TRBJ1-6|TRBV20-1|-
TGCATTTCCTACAGGGGAAATAATTCACCCCTCCACTTT
CISYRGNNSPLHF
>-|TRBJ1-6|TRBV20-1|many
TGCAGTGCTAGAGATTTTGGGGGCCCCACTAATTCACCCCTCCACTTT
CSARDFGGPTNSPLHF
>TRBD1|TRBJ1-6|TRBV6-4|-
TGTGCCAGCAGTGACGGGACAGAGGGCACACCCATACACTTT
CASSDGTEGTPIHF
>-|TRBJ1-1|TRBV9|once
TGTGCCAGCAGAGTAGAGGGGAGGAACACTGAAGCTTTCTTT
CASRVEGRNTEAFF
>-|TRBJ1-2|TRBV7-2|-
TGTGCCAGCAGCTTATTTATGGGGGACTATGGCTACACCTTC
CASSLFMGDYGYTF
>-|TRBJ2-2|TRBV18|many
TGTGCCAGCTCACCAAATACCGGGGAGCTGTTTTTT
CASSPNTGELFF
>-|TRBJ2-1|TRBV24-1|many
TGTGCCACCAGTGATTCTACAGGGAGTTCCTACAATGAGCAGTTCTTC
CATSDSTGSSYNEQFF
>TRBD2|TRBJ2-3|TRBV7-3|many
TGTGCCAGCAGTACGGGACTAGCGGGAGCAGCAGATACGCAGTATTTT
CASSTGLAGAADTQYF
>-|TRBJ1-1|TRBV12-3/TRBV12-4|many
TGTGCCAGCAGTTTTGAGCTAATGAACACTGAAGCTTTCTTT
CASSFELMNTEAFF
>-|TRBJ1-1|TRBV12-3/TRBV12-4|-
TGTGACAGCAGTTTAGGGTCAGGGCACACTGAAGGTTTCTTT
CDSSLGSGHTEGFF
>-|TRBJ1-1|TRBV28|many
TGTGCCAGCAGAAGCGGGTTTGGAGGGCTAAGGAACACTGAAGCTTTCTTT
CASRSGFGGLRNTEAFF
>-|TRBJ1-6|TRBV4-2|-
TGTGCCAGCAGCCAAGATTCGGTTCGAGGGGGGCCGGCCGATAATTCACCCCTCCACTTT
CASSQDSVRGGPADNSPLHF
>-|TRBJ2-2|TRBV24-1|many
TGTGCCACCAGTGACCCTACAGACAGGAACACCGGGGAGCTGTTTTTT
CATSDPTDRNTGELFF
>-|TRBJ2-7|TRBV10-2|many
TGCGCCAGCAGTGAGCGGCAGGGCTGGGAGCAGTACTTC
CASSERQGWEQYF
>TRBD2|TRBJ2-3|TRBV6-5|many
TGTGCCAGCAGTTACTCGATCATCGGCGGGGGGGCCAGTAATACGCAGTATTTT
CASSYSIIGGGASNTQYF
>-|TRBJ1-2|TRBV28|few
TGTGCCACGTCAGTGGATGGCTATGGCTACACCTTC
CATSVDGYGYTF
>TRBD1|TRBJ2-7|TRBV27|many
TGTGCCAGCAGTTTCGGACAGGGATCGTCGTACGAGCAGTACTTC
CASSFGQGSSYEQYF
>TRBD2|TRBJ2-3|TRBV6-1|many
TGTGCCAGCACCCGAGGGACTAGCGGAAAGCAAGATACGCAGTATTTT
CASTRGTSGKQDTQYF
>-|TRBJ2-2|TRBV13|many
TGTGCCAGCAGCGCGAACACCGGGGAGCTGTTTTTT
CASSANTGELFF
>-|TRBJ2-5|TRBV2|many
TGTGCGAAAAGGGACTCCCAAGAGACCCAGTACTTC
CAKRDSQETQYF
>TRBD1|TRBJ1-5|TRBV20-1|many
TGCAGTGCTCCCCACGGGACAGTGGGCCCTTATAGCAATCAGCCCCAGCATTTT
CSAPHGTVGPYSNQPQHF
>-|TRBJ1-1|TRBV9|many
TGTGCCAGCAGCGTAGGGGGCAGCCGGATGAACACTGAAGCTTTCTTT
CASSVGGSRMNTEAFF
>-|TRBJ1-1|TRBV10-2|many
TGCGCCAGCAGTGAGCGGAACGTCAGGGACCAAGGTGCCGAAGCTTTCTTT
CASSERNVRDQGAEAFF
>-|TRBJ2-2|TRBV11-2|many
TGTGCCAGCAGCTTAGAGGTCGGTTGGAGTTTAGCCGGGGAGCTGTTTTTT
CASSLEVGWSLAGELFF
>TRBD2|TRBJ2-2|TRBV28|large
TGTGCCAGCAGTAGAACTAGCGCCTCCGGGGAGCTGTTTTTT
CASSRTSASGELFF
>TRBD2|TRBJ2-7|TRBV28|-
TGTGCCAGCAGTCCGTCGCCGGCTCTTGGACTAGCGTTCTATGAGCAGTACTTC
CASSPSPALGLAFYEQYF
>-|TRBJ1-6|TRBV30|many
TGTGCCGGGAGGGGGGAATATAATTCACCCCTCCACTTT
CAGRGEYNSPLHF
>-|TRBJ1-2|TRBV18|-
TGTGCCAGCTCACCAGGCAGGGACTATGGCTACACCTTC
CASSPGRDYGYTF